Listed below are T cell receptor beta chains from one sample, sequenced in a study of vaccination and CD4 T cells after COVID-19. These receptors are not linked to any known antigen. TCRdb reanalysed the PCR reads using MiXCR and keeps one entry per CDR3 protein. The sample consists of 5,000 or so distinct CDR3 sequences, about 40% of them appearing once. Sequences were obtained from CD4+ T cells from blood, cultured in vitro. The origin of the receptors is a human donor in good health. Both conserved end residues are part of each CDR3. A D gene is named only where the DNA matches it firmly. Only some rows state a clone size, as once, few, many or a class for expanded clones.

CDR3 DNA: TGTGCCATCAGTGCCCTGAGGGGGGAGCAGTACTTC; CDR3 protein: CAISALRGEQYF; D gene: NA; clone size: NA; V gene: TRBV10-3; J gene: TRBJ2-7; CDR3 length: 12
CDR3 DNA: TGTGCCAGCAGCCCCACAGAGGTGGGTCATCCCCAGCATTTT; CDR3 protein: CASSPTEVGHPQHF; D gene: NA; clone size: NA; V gene: TRBV4-2; J gene: TRBJ1-5; CDR3 length: 14
CDR3 DNA: TGTGCCAGCAGCCCCCCAGGGGAAGAGACCCAGTACTTC; CDR3 protein: CASSPPGEETQYF; D gene: NA; clone size: NA; V gene: TRBV7-3; J gene: TRBJ2-5; CDR3 length: 13
CDR3 DNA: TGTGCCAGCAGTGAAGAAGCGGGGGGATACAATGAGCAGTTCTTC; CDR3 protein: CASSEEAGGYNEQFF; D gene: TRBD2; clone size: NA; V gene: TRBV6-1; J gene: TRBJ2-1; CDR3 length: 15
CDR3 DNA: TGTGCCAGCAGCTTAGCTGGGACGACCTACGAGCAGTACTTC; CDR3 protein: CASSLAGTTYEQYF; D gene: NA; clone size: NA; V gene: TRBV7-6; J gene: TRBJ2-7; CDR3 length: 14
CDR3 DNA: TGTGCCAGCAGCCCTGACAGCTATGGCTACACCTTC; CDR3 protein: CASSPDSYGYTF; D gene: NA; clone size: few; V gene: TRBV12-3/TRBV12-4; J gene: TRBJ1-2; CDR3 length: 12
CDR3 DNA: TGTGCCAGCAGCTTAGAAGTCGTGGAATCCTATGGCTACACCTTC; CDR3 protein: CASSLEVVESYGYTF; D gene: NA; clone size: NA; V gene: TRBV7-9; J gene: TRBJ1-2; CDR3 length: 15
CDR3 DNA: TGTGCCAGCAGCCACCCCCTGGGGGGCTCCTATAATTCACCCCTCCACTTT; CDR3 protein: CASSHPLGGSYNSPLHF; D gene: NA; clone size: NA; V gene: TRBV7-9; J gene: TRBJ1-6; CDR3 length: 17
CDR3 DNA: TGTGCCAGCAGTTTCCTTTCGAACACTGAAGCTTTCTTT; CDR3 protein: CASSFLSNTEAFF; D gene: NA; clone size: NA; V gene: TRBV27; J gene: TRBJ1-1; CDR3 length: 13
CDR3 DNA: TGCAGTGCCAGGACACCACGGTCCACTGAAGCTTTCTTT; CDR3 protein: CSARTPRSTEAFF; D gene: NA; clone size: few; V gene: TRBV20-1; J gene: TRBJ1-1; CDR3 length: 13
CDR3 DNA: TGTGCCAGCAGTTTAACAGGGAGGGGGAGTTCCTACGAGCAGTACTTC; CDR3 protein: CASSLTGRGSSYEQYF; D gene: NA; clone size: NA; V gene: TRBV27; J gene: TRBJ2-7; CDR3 length: 16
CDR3 DNA: TGTGCCAGCAGCTTAGAAGGGTATGGCTACACCTTC; CDR3 protein: CASSLEGYGYTF; D gene: NA; clone size: NA; V gene: TRBV11-2; J gene: TRBJ1-2; CDR3 length: 12
CDR3 DNA: TGCGCCAGCAGCTTGGATCCAGGGGCTAGTGGCTACACCTTC; CDR3 protein: CASSLDPGASGYTF; D gene: NA; clone size: NA; V gene: TRBV5-1; J gene: TRBJ1-2; CDR3 length: 14
CDR3 DNA: TGTGCCAGCAGCGCGCACCAACCCGGGGGCAATGAGCAGTTCTTC; CDR3 protein: CASSAHQPGGNEQFF; D gene: NA; clone size: few; V gene: TRBV7-2; J gene: TRBJ2-1; CDR3 length: 15
CDR3 DNA: TGTGCCAGCAGTTCCTTGGTGGCCCAGTACTTC; CDR3 protein: CASSSLVAQYF; D gene: NA; clone size: NA; V gene: TRBV6-5; J gene: TRBJ2-5; CDR3 length: 11
CDR3 DNA: TGCAGTGCTAGCCCTCCGGGGTACGAGCAGTACTTC; CDR3 protein: CSASPPGYEQYF; D gene: NA; clone size: NA; V gene: TRBV20-1; J gene: TRBJ2-7; CDR3 length: 12
CDR3 DNA: TGTGCCAGCAGCTCCCAGGAGAATCAGCCCCAGCATTTT; CDR3 protein: CASSSQENQPQHF; D gene: NA; clone size: NA; V gene: TRBV6-1; J gene: TRBJ1-5; CDR3 length: 13
CDR3 DNA: TGTGCCAGCAGCTTAACGGGTAGCGGGCGGTTCCAAGAGACCCAGTACTTC; CDR3 protein: CASSLTGSGRFQETQYF; D gene: TRBD2; clone size: NA; V gene: TRBV7-9; J gene: TRBJ2-5; CDR3 length: 17
CDR3 DNA: TGTGCCAGCAGTAAGGACAGGGAAGGACGACAGCCCCAGCATTTT; CDR3 protein: CASSKDREGRQPQHF; D gene: TRBD1; clone size: NA; V gene: TRBV6-1; J gene: TRBJ1-5; CDR3 length: 15
CDR3 DNA: TGTGCCAGCGCACAGGGGCTGAACACTGAAGCTTTCTTT; CDR3 protein: CASAQGLNTEAFF; D gene: TRBD1; clone size: NA; V gene: TRBV6-2/TRBV6-3; J gene: TRBJ1-1; CDR3 length: 13
CDR3 DNA: TGTGCCAGCAGTTTTACTAGCGGGGCGAACACCGGGGAGCTGTTTTTT; CDR3 protein: CASSFTSGANTGELFF; D gene: TRBD2; clone size: NA; V gene: TRBV6-5; J gene: TRBJ2-2; CDR3 length: 16
CDR3 DNA: TGTGCCAGCAGCAAGGGGAGACTAGCGCAATACAATGAGCAGTTCTTC; CDR3 protein: CASSKGRLAQYNEQFF; D gene: NA; clone size: NA; V gene: TRBV21-1; J gene: TRBJ2-1; CDR3 length: 16
CDR3 DNA: TGTGCCAGCAGTTGGTCACAAGAGACCCAGTACTTC; CDR3 protein: CASSWSQETQYF; D gene: NA; clone size: NA; V gene: TRBV6-5; J gene: TRBJ2-5; CDR3 length: 12
CDR3 DNA: TGCGCCAGCAGTGCTGGGGGCACTGAAGCTTTCTTT; CDR3 protein: CASSAGGTEAFF; D gene: NA; clone size: NA; V gene: TRBV10-2; J gene: TRBJ1-1; CDR3 length: 12
CDR3 DNA: TGTGCCAGCAGCCAAGATCGCGGGAGCAATCGGCCCCAGCATTTT; CDR3 protein: CASSQDRGSNRPQHF; D gene: NA; clone size: NA; V gene: TRBV4-2; J gene: TRBJ1-5; CDR3 length: 15
CDR3 DNA: TGTGCCAGCAGTTGGACAGGGGTGGGCAATCAGCCCCAGCATTTT; CDR3 protein: CASSWTGVGNQPQHF; D gene: TRBD1; clone size: few; V gene: TRBV6-5; J gene: TRBJ1-5; CDR3 length: 15
CDR3 DNA: TGTGCCAGCAGGGCGTCCGATAATCAGCCCCAGCATTTT; CDR3 protein: CASRASDNQPQHF; D gene: NA; clone size: few; V gene: TRBV2; J gene: TRBJ1-5; CDR3 length: 13
CDR3 DNA: TGCAGCGTTGACAATGCAGCTTCTTTTTACAATGAGCAGTTCTTC; CDR3 protein: CSVDNAASFYNEQFF; D gene: NA; clone size: once; V gene: TRBV29-1; J gene: TRBJ2-1; CDR3 length: 15
CDR3 DNA: TGCAGTGCTTATGACAGGGTCCGTGGCTACACCTTC; CDR3 protein: CSAYDRVRGYTF; D gene: TRBD1; clone size: few; V gene: TRBV20-1; J gene: TRBJ1-2; CDR3 length: 12
CDR3 DNA: TGTGCCAGCCCCGACAGGGAGGAGACCCAGTACTTC; CDR3 protein: CASPDREETQYF; D gene: TRBD1; clone size: NA; V gene: TRBV19; J gene: TRBJ2-5; CDR3 length: 12
CDR3 DNA: TGTGCCAGCAGCTTAGCCCACGTGGGGACCACTGAAGCTTTCTTT; CDR3 protein: CASSLAHVGTTEAFF; D gene: NA; clone size: NA; V gene: TRBV7-9; J gene: TRBJ1-1; CDR3 length: 15
CDR3 DNA: TGTGCCAGCAGTTTAGGAGGGAGCAACACTGAAGCTTTCTTT; CDR3 protein: CASSLGGSNTEAFF; D gene: NA; clone size: few; V gene: TRBV12-3/TRBV12-4; J gene: TRBJ1-1; CDR3 length: 14
CDR3 DNA: TGCAGCTCGGGGGGGGATACCTACAATGAGCAGTTCTTC; CDR3 protein: CSSGGDTYNEQFF; D gene: TRBD2; clone size: NA; V gene: TRBV29-1; J gene: TRBJ2-1; CDR3 length: 13
CDR3 DNA: TGCAGTGTAGGGAGGACAGGGGCTGAAGCTTTCTTT; CDR3 protein: CSVGRTGAEAFF; D gene: TRBD1; clone size: NA; V gene: TRBV20-1; J gene: TRBJ1-1; CDR3 length: 12
CDR3 DNA: TGTGCCAGCAGCAGGGTAGGCGAAGCTTTCTTT; CDR3 protein: CASSRVGEAFF; D gene: NA; clone size: few; V gene: TRBV3-1; J gene: TRBJ1-1; CDR3 length: 11
CDR3 DNA: TGTGCCAGCAGAGCGGGCTTGGACTATGGCTACACCTTC; CDR3 protein: CASRAGLDYGYTF; D gene: NA; clone size: few; V gene: TRBV2; J gene: TRBJ1-2; CDR3 length: 13
CDR3 DNA: TGTGCCAGTAAAGACCATGGGGAGACCCAGTACTTC; CDR3 protein: CASKDHGETQYF; D gene: NA; clone size: NA; V gene: TRBV19; J gene: TRBJ2-5; CDR3 length: 12
CDR3 DNA: TGTGCCAGCGGGGCGGGGGGCACGAGCTCCTACGAGCAGTACTTC; CDR3 protein: CASGAGGTSSYEQYF; D gene: TRBD2; clone size: few; V gene: TRBV6-1; J gene: TRBJ2-7; CDR3 length: 15
CDR3 DNA: TGTGCCAGCAGTTACTCGAAGGGATCCACTGAAGCTTTCTTT; CDR3 protein: CASSYSKGSTEAFF; D gene: NA; clone size: few; V gene: TRBV6-5; J gene: TRBJ1-1; CDR3 length: 14
CDR3 DNA: TGTGCCAGCAGTGCCGAGCTACCAGGGACTTGGGGGGGAGGGTGGAGACTTGGCACTGAAGCTTTCTTT; CDR3 protein: CASSAELPGTWGGGWRLGTEAFF; D gene: NA; clone size: NA; V gene: TRBV6-1; J gene: TRBJ1-1; CDR3 length: 23
CDR3 DNA: TGTGCCAGCCGCCGGGAGGGGCTACAAGAGACCCAGTACTTC; CDR3 protein: CASRREGLQETQYF; D gene: TRBD2; clone size: NA; V gene: TRBV5-4; J gene: TRBJ2-5; CDR3 length: 14
CDR3 DNA: TGCAGCGTAGGACAGGGGGCGGATGAGCAGTTCTTC; CDR3 protein: CSVGQGADEQFF; D gene: TRBD1; clone size: NA; V gene: TRBV20-1; J gene: TRBJ2-1; CDR3 length: 12
CDR3 DNA: TGCAGTGCTAGTCTTAGCGGGGGGGCTAGAGAGACCCAGTACTTC; CDR3 protein: CSASLSGGARETQYF; D gene: TRBD2; clone size: NA; V gene: TRBV20-1; J gene: TRBJ2-5; CDR3 length: 15
CDR3 DNA: TGTGCCAGCAGCTTAGTAGGCGGGACAGGGGTCATGAACACTGAAGCTTTCTTT; CDR3 protein: CASSLVGGTGVMNTEAFF; D gene: TRBD1; clone size: NA; V gene: TRBV7-9; J gene: TRBJ1-1; CDR3 length: 18
CDR3 DNA: TGTGCCTCCCGACAGGACCCCACGGGGTATACTGGGGCTTTCTTT; CDR3 protein: CASRQDPTGYTGAFF; D gene: NA; clone size: NA; V gene: TRBV30; J gene: TRBJ1-1; CDR3 length: 15
CDR3 DNA: TGTGCCAGTTCAGTATTCAGGAGGGAAAAACTGTTTTTT; CDR3 protein: CASSVFRREKLFF; D gene: NA; clone size: once; V gene: TRBV6-1; J gene: TRBJ1-4; CDR3 length: 13
CDR3 DNA: TGCAGTGCTAGAGACCGACAGGGCTTGGACTATGGCTACACCTTC; CDR3 protein: CSARDRQGLDYGYTF; D gene: TRBD1; clone size: few; V gene: TRBV20-1; J gene: TRBJ1-2; CDR3 length: 15
CDR3 DNA: TGCAGCGTTGAATTTACCCGGGGGAACCACTATGGCTACACCTTC; CDR3 protein: CSVEFTRGNHYGYTF; D gene: NA; clone size: NA; V gene: TRBV29-1; J gene: TRBJ1-2; CDR3 length: 15
CDR3 DNA: TGCGCCAGCAGCTTGGCCAGCTGGGATGGCTACACCTTC; CDR3 protein: CASSLASWDGYTF; D gene: NA; clone size: NA; V gene: TRBV5-1; J gene: TRBJ1-2; CDR3 length: 13
CDR3 DNA: TGCGCCAGCAGCCTCCCCCCGGACAGCGAAGCTTTCTTT; CDR3 protein: CASSLPPDSEAFF; D gene: NA; clone size: NA; V gene: TRBV4-1; J gene: TRBJ1-1; CDR3 length: 13
CDR3 DNA: TGCGCCAGCAGTGAGAGCCGGAGGGGATGGGAGACCCAGTACTTC; CDR3 protein: CASSESRRGWETQYF; D gene: NA; clone size: few; V gene: TRBV10-1; J gene: TRBJ2-5; CDR3 length: 15
CDR3 DNA: TGTGCCAGCACCGAAGGGTCCTACGAGCAGTACTTC; CDR3 protein: CASTEGSYEQYF; D gene: NA; clone size: NA; V gene: TRBV6-1; J gene: TRBJ2-7; CDR3 length: 12
CDR3 DNA: TGTGCCAGCAGTTTAGCGCAGGGAGTCCTGAGGGGCTACACCTTC; CDR3 protein: CASSLAQGVLRGYTF; D gene: NA; clone size: NA; V gene: TRBV12-3/TRBV12-4; J gene: TRBJ1-2; CDR3 length: 15
CDR3 DNA: TGTGCCAGCAGCTTAGAACAGGGGAATAATTCACCCCTCCACTTT; CDR3 protein: CASSLEQGNNSPLHF; D gene: TRBD1; clone size: few; V gene: TRBV11-2; J gene: TRBJ1-6; CDR3 length: 15
CDR3 DNA: TGTGCCAGCACAGGGGTCGGGGACGAGCAGTACTTC; CDR3 protein: CASTGVGDEQYF; D gene: NA; clone size: NA; V gene: TRBV6-1; J gene: TRBJ2-7; CDR3 length: 12
CDR3 DNA: TGTGCCAGCAGCTTAGACAGGCCCCTGAACACTGAAGCTTTCTTT; CDR3 protein: CASSLDRPLNTEAFF; D gene: NA; clone size: few; V gene: TRBV11-2; J gene: TRBJ1-1; CDR3 length: 15
CDR3 DNA: TGTGCCAGCTCACCAGGGGGCCTGGACACTGAAGCTTTCTTT; CDR3 protein: CASSPGGLDTEAFF; D gene: NA; clone size: NA; V gene: TRBV18; J gene: TRBJ1-1; CDR3 length: 14
CDR3 DNA: TGTGCCAGCAAGGGGCACCGAGGCTACACCTTC; CDR3 protein: CASKGHRGYTF; D gene: NA; clone size: NA; V gene: TRBV2; J gene: TRBJ1-2; CDR3 length: 11
CDR3 DNA: TGTGCCAGCAGTTACTCCTTAAGGAAGACCGGGGAGCTGTTTTTT; CDR3 protein: CASSYSLRKTGELFF; D gene: NA; clone size: NA; V gene: TRBV6-5; J gene: TRBJ2-2; CDR3 length: 15
CDR3 DNA: TGTGCCAGTAGTAGGGGACGGGACAGGGGGCAAGATGGCTACACCTTC; CDR3 protein: CASSRGRDRGQDGYTF; D gene: TRBD1; clone size: few; V gene: TRBV19; J gene: TRBJ1-2; CDR3 length: 16